The following is a T cell receptor (beta chain) sequence with its context. This entry belongs to a study of blood T cell repertoires in COVID-19. V lost 8 bases and J 1 base, leaving 11 bases between the germline ends. CDR1 LNHDA and CDR2 SQIVND come from the germline V gene (reference sequence). This CDR3 region has 14 residues. Clones were read by immunoSEQ multiplex PCR, and TCRdb kept only the in-frame ones, dropping some. Of approximately 230,000 clones in the sample, about 90% were seen once. Sequenced: PBMCs or T cells enriched from blood (not recorded which). The TCR sequence derives from a woman aged 25 to 45 with acute COVID-19. This sequence joins TRBV19 and TRBJ1-4; D is perhaps TRBD1 (5 bases). The CDR3 protein is CASSYRGTNEKLFF. CDR3 nucleotide sequence: TGTGCCAGTTCATATAGGGGAACTAATGAAAAACTGTTTTTT.